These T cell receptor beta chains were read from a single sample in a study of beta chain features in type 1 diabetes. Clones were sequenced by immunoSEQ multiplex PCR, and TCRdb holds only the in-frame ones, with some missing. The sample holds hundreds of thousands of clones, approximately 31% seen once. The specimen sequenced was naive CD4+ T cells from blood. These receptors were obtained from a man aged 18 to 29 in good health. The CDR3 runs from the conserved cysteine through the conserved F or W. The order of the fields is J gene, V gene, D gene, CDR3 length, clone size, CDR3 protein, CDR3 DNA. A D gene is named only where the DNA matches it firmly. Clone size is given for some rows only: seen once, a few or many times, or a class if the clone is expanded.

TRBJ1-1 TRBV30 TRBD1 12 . CASGQENTEAFF TGTGCCTCGGGACAGGAGAACACTGAAGCTTTCTTT
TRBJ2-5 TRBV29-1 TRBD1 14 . CSGTYSGTGGTQYF TGCAGCGGGACGTATTCCGGGACAGGGGGGACCCAGTACTTC
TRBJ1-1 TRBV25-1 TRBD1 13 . CASAGQPNTEAFF TGTGCCAGCGCGGGACAGCCGAACACTGAAGCTTTCTTT
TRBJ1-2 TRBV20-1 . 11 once CSAQGPYGYTF TGCAGTGCGCAGGGTCCCTATGGCTACACCTTC
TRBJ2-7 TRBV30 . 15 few CAWRRVFRGAYEQYF TGTGCCTGGAGGAGGGTCTTCAGGGGTGCCTACGAGCAGTACTTC
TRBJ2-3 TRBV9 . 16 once CASSVSSGRNADTQYF TGTGCCAGCAGCGTATCCTCAGGGAGGAATGCAGATACGCAGTATTTT
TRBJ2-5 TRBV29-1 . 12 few CSEGTQQETQYF TGCAGCGAAGGGACTCAGCAAGAGACCCAGTACTTC
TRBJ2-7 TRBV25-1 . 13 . CASSGQGVSEQYF TGTGCCAGCAGTGGGCAGGGTGTGAGTGAGCAGTACTTC
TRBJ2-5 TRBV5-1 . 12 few CASSLVEETQYF TGCGCCAGCAGCTTGGTGGAAGAGACCCAGTACTTC
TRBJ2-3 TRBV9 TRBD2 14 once CASSKRERADTQYF TGTGCCAGCAGCAAGCGGGAGAGGGCAGATACGCAGTATTTT
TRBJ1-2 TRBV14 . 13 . CASSQGNSGGYTF TGTGCCAGCAGCCAGGGGAATTCGGGAGGCTACACCTTC
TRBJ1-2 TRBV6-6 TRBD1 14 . CASSAGTGYYGYTF TGTGCCAGCAGCGCCGGGACAGGGTACTATGGCTACACCTTC
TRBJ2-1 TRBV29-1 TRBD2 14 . CSVLLAGPYNEQFF TGCAGCGTTCTACTAGCGGGCCCTTACAATGAGCAGTTCTTC
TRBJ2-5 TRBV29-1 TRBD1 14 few CSVAPTGSEETQYF TGCAGCGTTGCACCGACAGGGTCAGAAGAGACCCAGTACTTC
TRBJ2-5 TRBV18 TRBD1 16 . CASSPPLTGGLETQYF TGTGCCAGCTCCCCACCACTGACAGGGGGCCTCGAGACCCAGTACTTC
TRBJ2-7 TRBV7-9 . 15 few CASSKDRGSSYEQYF TGTGCCAGCAGTAAAGACAGAGGGAGCTCCTACGAGCAGTACTTC
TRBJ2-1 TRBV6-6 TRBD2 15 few CASSYAGLAVNEQFF TGTGCCAGCAGTTACGCGGGACTAGCGGTTAATGAGCAGTTCTTC
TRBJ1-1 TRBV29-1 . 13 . CSVEIARATEAFF TGCAGCGTTGAAATAGCCAGGGCCACTGAAGCTTTCTTT
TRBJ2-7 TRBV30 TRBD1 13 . CAWGRDRGREQYF TGTGCCTGGGGCCGGGACAGGGGAAGGGAGCAGTACTTC
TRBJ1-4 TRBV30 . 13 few CAWSVMGSEKLFF TGTGCCTGGAGTGTAATGGGGAGTGAAAAACTGTTTTTT
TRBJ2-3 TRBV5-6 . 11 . CASSLRDTQYF TGTGCCAGCAGCTTAAGGGATACGCAGTATTTT
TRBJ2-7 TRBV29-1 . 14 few CSVLNPGDLGEQYF TGCAGCGTTTTAAATCCAGGGGACTTGGGGGAGCAGTACTTC
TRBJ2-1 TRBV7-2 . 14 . CASSWESGYNEQFF TGTGCCAGCAGCTGGGAAAGTGGGTACAATGAGCAGTTCTTC
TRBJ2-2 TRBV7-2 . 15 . CASTGRALNTGELFF TGTGCCAGCACCGGCAGGGCCCTCAACACCGGGGAGCTGTTTTTT
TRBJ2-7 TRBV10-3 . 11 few CATDGPYEQYF TGTGCCACGGACGGACCCTACGAGCAGTACTTC
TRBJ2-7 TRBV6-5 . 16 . CASSYSIGAGSYEQYF TGTGCCAGCAGTTACTCGATTGGGGCAGGATCCTACGAGCAGTACTTC
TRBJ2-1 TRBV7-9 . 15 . CASSFGSGPYNEQFF TGTGCCAGCAGCTTTGGATCCGGTCCGTACAATGAGCAGTTCTTC
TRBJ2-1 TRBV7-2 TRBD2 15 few CASSLTSAIYNEQFF TGTGCCAGCAGCTTAACTAGCGCTATCTACAATGAGCAGTTCTTC
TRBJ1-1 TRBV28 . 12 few CASSLQGTEAFF TGTGCCAGCAGCCTACAGGGAACTGAAGCTTTCTTT
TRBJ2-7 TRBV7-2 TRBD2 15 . CASRSGLAGGYEQYF TGTGCCAGCAGGAGCGGACTAGCGGGGGGCTACGAGCAGTACTTC
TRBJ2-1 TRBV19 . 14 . CASSIGGAFDEQFF TGTGCCAGTAGTATCGGCGGGGCGTTTGATGAGCAGTTCTTC
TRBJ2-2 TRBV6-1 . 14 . CASSELLGTGELFF TGTGCCAGCAGTGAACTTCTTGGAACCGGGGAGCTGTTTTTT
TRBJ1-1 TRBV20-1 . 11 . CSASSGTEAFF TGCAGTGCTTCGTCGGGGACTGAAGCTTTCTTT
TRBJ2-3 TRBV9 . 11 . CASSVGDTQYF TGTGCCAGCAGCGTGGGGGATACGCAGTATTTT
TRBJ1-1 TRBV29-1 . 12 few CSVDSPGSIFFF TGCAGCGTTGACTCCCCCGGGTCCATATTTTTCTTT
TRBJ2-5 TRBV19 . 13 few CASRLRGGETQYF TGTGCCAGTAGGCTCAGGGGAGGAGAGACCCAGTACTTC
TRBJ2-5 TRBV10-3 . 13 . CAISARGRETQYF TGTGCCATCAGTGCCCGGGGGAGGGAGACCCAGTACTTC
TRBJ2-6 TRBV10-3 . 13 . CAISGPGANVLTF TGTGCCATCAGTGGGCCTGGGGCCAACGTCCTGACTTTC
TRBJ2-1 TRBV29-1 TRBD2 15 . CSVGHRLAPYNEQFF TGCAGCGTTGGGCACCGACTAGCCCCTTACAATGAGCAGTTCTTC
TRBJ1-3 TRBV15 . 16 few CATSTITGSSGNTIYF TGTGCCACCAGCACTATCACGGGGTCGTCTGGAAACACCATATATTTT
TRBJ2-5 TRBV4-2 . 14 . CASSQRQFQETQYF TGTGCCAGCAGCCAACGACAGTTCCAAGAGACCCAGTACTTC
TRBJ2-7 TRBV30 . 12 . CAWTRGDYEQYF TGTGCCTGGACGAGGGGAGACTACGAGCAGTACTTC
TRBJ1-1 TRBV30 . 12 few CAWSVTSDSAFF TGTGCCTGGAGTGTCACATCAGATTCAGCTTTCTTT
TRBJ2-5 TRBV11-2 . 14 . CASSLVAGVETQYF TGTGCCAGCAGCTTAGTTGCTGGGGTAGAGACCCAGTACTTC
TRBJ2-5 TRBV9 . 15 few CASSLRQALQETQYF TGTGCCAGCAGCCTTCGACAAGCCCTTCAAGAGACCCAGTACTTC
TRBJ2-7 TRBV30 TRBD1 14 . CAWSLDRGHYEQYF TGTGCCTGGAGTCTTGACAGGGGGCACTACGAGCAGTACTTC